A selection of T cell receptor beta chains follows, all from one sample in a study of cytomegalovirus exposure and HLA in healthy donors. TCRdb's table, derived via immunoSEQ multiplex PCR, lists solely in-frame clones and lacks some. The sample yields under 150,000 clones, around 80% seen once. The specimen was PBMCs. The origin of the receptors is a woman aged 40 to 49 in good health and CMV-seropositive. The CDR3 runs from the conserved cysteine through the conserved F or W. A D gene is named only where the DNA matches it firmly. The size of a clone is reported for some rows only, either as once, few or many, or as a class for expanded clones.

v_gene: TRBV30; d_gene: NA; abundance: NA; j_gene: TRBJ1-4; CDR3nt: TGTGCCTGGAGTGAGGCAGGGGAGGAAAAACTGTTTTTT; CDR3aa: CAWSEAGEEKLFF
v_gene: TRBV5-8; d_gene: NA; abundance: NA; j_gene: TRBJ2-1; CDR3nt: TGTGCCAGCAGCTTGGGGACTACCCTCTACAATGAGCAGTTCTTC; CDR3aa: CASSLGTTLYNEQFF
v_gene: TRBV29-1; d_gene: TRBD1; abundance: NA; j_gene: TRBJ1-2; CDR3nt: TGCAGCTATACGTCAGGGGGCATCTATGGCTACACCTTC; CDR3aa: CSYTSGGIYGYTF
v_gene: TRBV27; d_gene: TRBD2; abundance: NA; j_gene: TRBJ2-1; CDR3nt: TGTGCCAGCAGTTTAAGACTAGCGGGAAGTGGCTACAATGAGCAGTTCTTC; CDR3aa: CASSLRLAGSGYNEQFF
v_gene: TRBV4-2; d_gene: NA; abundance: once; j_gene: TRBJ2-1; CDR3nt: TGTGCCAGCAGCCCGGGGGATGAGCAGTTCTTC; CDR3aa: CASSPGDEQFF
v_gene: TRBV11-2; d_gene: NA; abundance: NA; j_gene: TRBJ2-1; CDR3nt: TGTGCCAGCAGCACCCCTGGACTGCCGAACAATGAGCAGTTCTTC; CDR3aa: CASSTPGLPNNEQFF
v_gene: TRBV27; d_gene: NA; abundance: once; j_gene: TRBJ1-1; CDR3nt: TGTGCCAGCAGTTCAGGGGTGAGCACTGAAGCTTTCTTT; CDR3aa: CASSSGVSTEAFF
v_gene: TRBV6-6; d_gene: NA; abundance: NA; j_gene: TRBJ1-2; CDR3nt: TGTGCCAGCAGCCTCGAGGCTAACTATGGCTACACCTTC; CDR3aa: CASSLEANYGYTF
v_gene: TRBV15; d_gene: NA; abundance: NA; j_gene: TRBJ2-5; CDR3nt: TGTGCCACCAGCAGACCCCCCCGACTAGGCCAAGAGACCCAGTACTTC; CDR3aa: CATSRPPRLGQETQYF
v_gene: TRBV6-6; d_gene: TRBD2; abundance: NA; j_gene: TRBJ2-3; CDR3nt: TGTGCCAGCAGTCCCAGCGGGAGCTTGGCAGATACGCAGTATTTT; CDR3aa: CASSPSGSLADTQYF
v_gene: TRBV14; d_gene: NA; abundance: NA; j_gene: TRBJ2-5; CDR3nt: TGTGCCAGCAGCCAAGGATACAGGGTAGGGGAGACCCAGTACTTC; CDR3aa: CASSQGYRVGETQYF
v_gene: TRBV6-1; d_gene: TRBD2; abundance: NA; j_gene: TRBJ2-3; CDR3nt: TGTGCCAGCAGTGGGGGACTAGCGGGAGCTAAAGATACGCAGTATTTT; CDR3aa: CASSGGLAGAKDTQYF
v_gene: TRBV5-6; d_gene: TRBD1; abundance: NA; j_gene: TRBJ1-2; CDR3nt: TGTGCCAGCAGCTCGTGGACAGGGAAGGGCTATGGCTACACCTTC; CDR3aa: CASSSWTGKGYGYTF
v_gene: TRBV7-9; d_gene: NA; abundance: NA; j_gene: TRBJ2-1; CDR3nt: TGTGCCAGCAGCTCACCGAGCTCCTACAATGAGCAGTTCTTC; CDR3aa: CASSSPSSYNEQFF
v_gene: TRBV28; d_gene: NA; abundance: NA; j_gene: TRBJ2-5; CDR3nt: TGTGCCAGCAGTTTTGGTCTGAGACAAGAGACCCAGTACTTC; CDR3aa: CASSFGLRQETQYF
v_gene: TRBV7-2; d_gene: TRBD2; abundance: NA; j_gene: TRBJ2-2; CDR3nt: TGTGCCAGCAGCGTGACCGGGACTAGCGGCACCGGGGAGCTGTTTTTT; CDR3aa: CASSVTGTSGTGELFF
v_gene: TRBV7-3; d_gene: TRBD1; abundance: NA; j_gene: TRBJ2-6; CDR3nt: TGTGCCAGCAGCCCGAGACAGGGCTCTGGGGCCAACGTCCTGACTTTC; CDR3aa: CASSPRQGSGANVLTF
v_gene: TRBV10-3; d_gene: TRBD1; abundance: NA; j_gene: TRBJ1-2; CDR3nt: TGTGCCATCAGTGATGGACAGGGGCGTAACTATGGCTACACCTTC; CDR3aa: CAISDGQGRNYGYTF
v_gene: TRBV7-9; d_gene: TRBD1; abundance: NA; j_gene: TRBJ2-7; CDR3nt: TGTGCCAGCAGCTTGGGGACAGGGCGGGACGAGCAGTACTTC; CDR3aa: CASSLGTGRDEQYF
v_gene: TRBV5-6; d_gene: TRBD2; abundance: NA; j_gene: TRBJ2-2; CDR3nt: TGTGCCAGCAGCTTGCGCCTAGCGGGGGGATACACCGGGGAGCTGTTTTTT; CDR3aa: CASSLRLAGGYTGELFF
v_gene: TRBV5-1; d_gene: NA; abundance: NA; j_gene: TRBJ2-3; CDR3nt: TGCGCCAGCAGCTTGGTCGCGTCGGGGGGCAGCACAGATACGCAGTATTTT; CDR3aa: CASSLVASGGSTDTQYF
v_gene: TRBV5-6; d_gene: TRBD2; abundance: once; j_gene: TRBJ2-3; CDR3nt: TGTGCCAGCAGCTTGTCCAGACTAGCGGGAGGGGATACGCAGTATTTT; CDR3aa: CASSLSRLAGGDTQYF
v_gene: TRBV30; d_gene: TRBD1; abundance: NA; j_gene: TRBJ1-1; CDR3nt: TGTGCCTGGAGCACAGGACAGGCCGAAGCTTTCTTT; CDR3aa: CAWSTGQAEAFF
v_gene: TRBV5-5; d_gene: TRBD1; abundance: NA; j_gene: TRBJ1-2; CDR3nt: TGTGCCAGCAGCTTGGGGGACAGGGTACTCCTTGGCTACACCTTC; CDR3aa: CASSLGDRVLLGYTF
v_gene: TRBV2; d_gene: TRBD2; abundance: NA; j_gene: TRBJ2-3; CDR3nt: TGTGCCAGCGCCAACCTAGCGGGAAGCACAGATACGCAGTATTTT; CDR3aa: CASANLAGSTDTQYF
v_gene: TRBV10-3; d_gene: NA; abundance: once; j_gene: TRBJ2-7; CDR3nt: TGTGCCATCAGTGAGTCGAACGGCCAGGGTCCCTACGAGCAGTACTTC; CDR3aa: CAISESNGQGPYEQYF
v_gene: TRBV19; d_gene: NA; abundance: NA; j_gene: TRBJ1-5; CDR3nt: TGTGCCAGGGTCGTAGTCTGTCGTCCTAAGAACTGTCATCAGCCCCAGCATTTT; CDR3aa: CARVVVCRPKNCHQPQHF
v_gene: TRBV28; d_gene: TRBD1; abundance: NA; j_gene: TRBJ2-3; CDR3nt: TGTGCCAGCACCTCTCCTATCCGACAGGGGCGCCAGTATTTT; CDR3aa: CASTSPIRQGRQYF
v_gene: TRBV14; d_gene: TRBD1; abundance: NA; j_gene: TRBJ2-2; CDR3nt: TGTGCCAGCAGCGAGGGACAGGGGAACACCGGGGAGCTGTTTTTT; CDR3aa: CASSEGQGNTGELFF
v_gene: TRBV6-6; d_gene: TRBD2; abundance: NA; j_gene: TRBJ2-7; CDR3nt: TGTGCCAGCAGGGGACTAGCGGGGGGTTACGAGCAGTACTTC; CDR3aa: CASRGLAGGYEQYF
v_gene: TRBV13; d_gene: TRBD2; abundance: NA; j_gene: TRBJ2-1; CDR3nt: TGTGCCAGCAGCTTAGGGACTAGCGGGAGTAGTGAGCAGTTCTTC; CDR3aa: CASSLGTSGSSEQFF
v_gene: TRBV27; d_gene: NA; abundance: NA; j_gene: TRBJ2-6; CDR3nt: TGTGCCAGCAGCCGATGGGCAGGGGCCGGGGCCAACGTCCTGACTTTC; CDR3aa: CASSRWAGAGANVLTF
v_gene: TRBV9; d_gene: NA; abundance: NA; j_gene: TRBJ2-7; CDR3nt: TGTGCCAGCAGCGTAGATGGGACTAGGGGGCGGGAGCAGTACTTC; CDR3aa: CASSVDGTRGREQYF
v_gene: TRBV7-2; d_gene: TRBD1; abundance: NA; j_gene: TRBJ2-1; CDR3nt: TGTGCCAGCAGCCCTGGGGACAGGGCTGGGGGGGTTGAGCAGTTCTTC; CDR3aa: CASSPGDRAGGVEQFF
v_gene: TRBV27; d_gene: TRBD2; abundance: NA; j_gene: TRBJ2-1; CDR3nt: TGTGCCAGCAGTTTAGGACTAGCGCGGAATGAGCAGTTCTTC; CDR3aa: CASSLGLARNEQFF
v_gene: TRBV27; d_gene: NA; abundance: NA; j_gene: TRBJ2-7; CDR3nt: TGTGCCAGCAGTTTCCGGGGTCCCCTCTGGGAGCAGTACTTC; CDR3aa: CASSFRGPLWEQYF
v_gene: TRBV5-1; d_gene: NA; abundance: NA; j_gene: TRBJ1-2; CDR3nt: TGCGCCAGCAGCTTGAGGCGACTCGATGGCTACACCTTC; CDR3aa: CASSLRRLDGYTF
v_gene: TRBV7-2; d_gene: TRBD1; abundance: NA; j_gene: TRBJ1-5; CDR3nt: TGTGCCAGCAGCCTGGGACAGGGGATCGGTCAGCCCCAGCATTTT; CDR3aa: CASSLGQGIGQPQHF
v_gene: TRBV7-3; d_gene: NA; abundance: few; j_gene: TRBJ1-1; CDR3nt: TGTGCCAGCAGCTCAAGTACAGGGAAGAACACTGAAGCTTTCTTT; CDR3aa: CASSSSTGKNTEAFF
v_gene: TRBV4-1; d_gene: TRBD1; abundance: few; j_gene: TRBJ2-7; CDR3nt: TGCGCCAGCAGCCAAGGCAACAGGGGCCAGTACTTC; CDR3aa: CASSQGNRGQYF
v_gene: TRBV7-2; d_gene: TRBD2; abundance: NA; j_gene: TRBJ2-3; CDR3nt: TGTGCCAGCAGCTTAATGACTAGCGGGAGCGATACGCAGTATTTT; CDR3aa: CASSLMTSGSDTQYF
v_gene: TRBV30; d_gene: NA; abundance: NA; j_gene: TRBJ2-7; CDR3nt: TGTGCCTGGGTCGGCAGGGGATCATACGAGCAGTACTTC; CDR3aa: CAWVGRGSYEQYF
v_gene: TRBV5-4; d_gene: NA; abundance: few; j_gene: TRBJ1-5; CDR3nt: TGTGCCAGCAGCTCTTCACGTGAGTTCACTAGGAGTCAGCCCCAGCATTTT; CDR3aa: CASSSSREFTRSQPQHF
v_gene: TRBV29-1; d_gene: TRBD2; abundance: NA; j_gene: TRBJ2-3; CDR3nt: TGCAGCGTTGTTCGGCGACTAGCGGGAGTCTCGGATACGCAGTATTTT; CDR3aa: CSVVRRLAGVSDTQYF
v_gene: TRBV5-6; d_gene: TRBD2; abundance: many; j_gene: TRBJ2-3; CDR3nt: TGTGCCAGCAGCTTGCTAGCGGGAGTGGTAGATACGCAGTATTTT; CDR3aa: CASSLLAGVVDTQYF
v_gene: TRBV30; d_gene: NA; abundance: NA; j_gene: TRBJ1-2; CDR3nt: TGTGCCTGGAGTGTGGGGGGAGGCTACACCTTC; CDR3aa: CAWSVGGGYTF
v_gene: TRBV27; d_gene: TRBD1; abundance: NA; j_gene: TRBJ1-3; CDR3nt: TGTGCCAGCAGTTCCAGGGGGCGCGCCCCGGGAAACACCATATATTTT; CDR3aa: CASSSRGRAPGNTIYF
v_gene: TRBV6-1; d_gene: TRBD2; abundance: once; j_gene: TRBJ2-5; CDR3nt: TGTGCCAGCTCGGGGGGTTCAGAGACCCAGTACTTC; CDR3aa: CASSGGSETQYF
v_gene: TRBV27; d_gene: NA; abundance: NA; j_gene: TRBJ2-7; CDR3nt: TGTGCCAGCAGTTTATTCGGCAGGGAATACGAGCAGTACTTC; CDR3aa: CASSLFGREYEQYF
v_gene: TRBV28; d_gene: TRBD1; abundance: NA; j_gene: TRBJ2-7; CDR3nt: TGTGCTGCCGAGGGACAGGGGTCCTACGAGCAGTACTTC; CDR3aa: CAAEGQGSYEQYF
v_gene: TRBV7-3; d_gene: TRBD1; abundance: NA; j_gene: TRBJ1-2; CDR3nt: TGTGCCAGCAGCCAACAGGGGGGGGGTCGATATGGCTACACCTTC; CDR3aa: CASSQQGGGRYGYTF
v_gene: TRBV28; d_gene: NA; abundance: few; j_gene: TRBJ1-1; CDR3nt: TGTGCCAGCAGTTTACCCGCCGGGGTTGGTACTGAAGCTTTCTTT; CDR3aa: CASSLPAGVGTEAFF
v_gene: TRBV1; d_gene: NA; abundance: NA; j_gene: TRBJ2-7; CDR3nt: TGCACCAGCAGCCCCCATGCTAGCGGTAGCTCCTACGAGCAGTACTTC; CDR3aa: CTSSPHASGSSYEQYF
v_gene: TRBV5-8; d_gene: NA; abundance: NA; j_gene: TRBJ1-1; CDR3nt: TGTGCCAGCAGCCCGGGATGGTTGAGGCAGGTGGGCACTGAAGCTTTCTTT; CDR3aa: CASSPGWLRQVGTEAFF
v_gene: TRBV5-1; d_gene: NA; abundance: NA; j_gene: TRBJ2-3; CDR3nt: TGCGCCAGCAGCTCCGCAGGGCGAGATACGCAGTATTTT; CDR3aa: CASSSAGRDTQYF
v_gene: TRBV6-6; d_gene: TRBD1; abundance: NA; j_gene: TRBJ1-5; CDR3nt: TGTGCCAGCATCGACAGGGGGCTGAATAGCAATCAGCCCCAGCATTTT; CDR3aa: CASIDRGLNSNQPQHF
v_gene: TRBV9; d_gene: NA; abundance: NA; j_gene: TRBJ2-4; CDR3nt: TGTGCCAGCAGCCGCGCGGGAACTCTAGCCAAAAACATTCAGTACTTC; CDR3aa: CASSRAGTLAKNIQYF
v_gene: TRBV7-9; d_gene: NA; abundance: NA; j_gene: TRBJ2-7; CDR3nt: TGTGCCAGCAGCTTAGTGAGCTCTAGGCTATCGTCCTCCTACGAGCAGTACTTC; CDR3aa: CASSLVSSRLSSSYEQYF
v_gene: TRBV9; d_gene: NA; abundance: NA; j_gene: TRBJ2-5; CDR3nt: TGTGCCAGCAGCGTTGGGACACTCCAAGAGACCCAGTACTTC; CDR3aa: CASSVGTLQETQYF